The rows below give T cell receptor beta chains drawn from one sample of a study of blood T cell repertoires in COVID-19. Generated by immunoSEQ multiplex PCR, the TCRdb table keeps only in-frame clones and is missing some. The data show hundreds of thousands of clones, 85% to 90% seen once. The sequenced sample consisted of PBMCs or T cells enriched from blood (not recorded which). The receptors here all came from a woman aged 50 to 60 in a cohort exposed to, infected with or recovered from COVID-19 (not recorded which). CDR3s leave out the opening cysteine and the closing phenylalanine or tryptophan. The order of the fields is J gene, V gene, CDR3 protein.

j_call: TRBJ1-3; v_call: TRBV6-5; cdr3_aa: ASSYDGGGGNTIY
j_call: TRBJ2-7; v_call: TRBV7-9; cdr3_aa: ASEPQGAQEQY
j_call: TRBJ2-7; v_call: TRBV6-5; cdr3_aa: ASRRRRAPYEQY
j_call: TRBJ1-4; v_call: TRBV4-1; cdr3_aa: ASSQDARPNEKLF
j_call: TRBJ1-4; v_call: TRBV7-2; cdr3_aa: ASSLGRSRVVTNEKLF
j_call: TRBJ1-5; v_call: TRBV12-1; cdr3_aa: ASSFGANQPQH
j_call: TRBJ1-1; v_call: TRBV5-4; cdr3_aa: ASSLNKVGSTEAF
j_call: TRBJ1-1; v_call: TRBV7-9; cdr3_aa: ASSFVGATEAF
j_call: TRBJ2-1; v_call: TRBV4-2; cdr3_aa: ASSQNLAGGYNEQF
j_call: TRBJ1-3; v_call: TRBV7-9; cdr3_aa: ASSRDSSGNTIY
j_call: TRBJ1-2; v_call: TRBV4-2; cdr3_aa: ASSEPGTGGIYGYT
j_call: TRBJ1-2; v_call: TRBV6-2/TRBV6-3; cdr3_aa: ASSLSATGVRGYT
j_call: TRBJ2-3; v_call: TRBV9; cdr3_aa: AVGGAGPNVPDTQY
j_call: TRBJ1-4; v_call: TRBV5-4; cdr3_aa: ASSPDRGNEKLF
j_call: TRBJ2-1; v_call: TRBV11-2; cdr3_aa: ASSLRTTSSYNEQF
j_call: TRBJ1-1; v_call: TRBV18; cdr3_aa: ASSPPGTGNSNTEAF
j_call: TRBJ1-5; v_call: TRBV19; cdr3_aa: ASSMMAGYNQPQH
j_call: TRBJ2-3; v_call: TRBV28; cdr3_aa: ASSLDTATDTQY
j_call: TRBJ1-6; v_call: TRBV19; cdr3_aa: ASSISRANSPLH
j_call: TRBJ2-1; v_call: TRBV10-2; cdr3_aa: ASSSSSSYNEQF
j_call: TRBJ1-1; v_call: TRBV7-3; cdr3_aa: ASSLVAGGVTEAF
j_call: TRBJ2-5; v_call: TRBV5-1; cdr3_aa: ASSAARGQY
j_call: TRBJ2-5; v_call: TRBV12-3/TRBV12-4; cdr3_aa: ASSVNTKETQY
j_call: TRBJ1-1; v_call: TRBV10-2; cdr3_aa: ASSGTGTARRWTEAF
j_call: TRBJ2-7; v_call: TRBV5-6; cdr3_aa: ASSRASGYEQY
j_call: TRBJ1-1; v_call: TRBV15; cdr3_aa: ATSTLVSTEAF
j_call: TRBJ2-1; v_call: TRBV7-2; cdr3_aa: ASRNDVHYYNEQF
j_call: TRBJ1-5; v_call: TRBV6-2/TRBV6-3; cdr3_aa: ASSLSRGDGNQPQH
j_call: TRBJ2-7; v_call: TRBV29-1; cdr3_aa: SVVVSSYEQY